These 7 T cell receptor beta chains were sequenced from one sample in a study of T cells after yellow fever vaccination. TCRdb recomputed calls from the 5' RACE reads with MiXCR, one row per CDR3 protein. The sample lists 300,000 to 400,000 distinct CDR3 sequences, about 7.8% seen once, with approximately 16% in the top ten. Sequenced here: PBMCs, sampled roughly 47 days after the first yellow fever vaccination. These receptors were obtained from a man aged 18 to 30 who received the YFV17D yellow fever vaccine.

This clonotype was detected a few times. This chain joins TRBV7-9 and TRBJ2-1; TRBD1 aligns across 7 bases. Losses at the gene ends were 1 base for V and 9 bases for J; bases not matched to a gene: 6. The CDR3 is 14 amino acids. Germline V lookup: CDR1 SEHNR, CDR2 FQNEAQ (reference sequence). The CDR3 sequence: CASSLGQGVGEQFF. Written as DNA, the CDR3 is TGTGCCAGCAGCTTAGGACAGGGAGTTGGTGAGCAGTTCTTC.

The genes are TRBV24-1 and TRBJ1-2; D not certain. The CDR3 loop spans 11 amino acids. Deletions cut 4 bases from V and 6 bases from J, with 5 bases between. Germline assignment: CDR1 KGHDR and CDR2 SFDVKD. The CDR3 DNA reads as TGTGCCACCAGTGACGACCATGGCTACACCTTC. Translating it yields CATSDDHGYTF.

The chain carries TRBV5-1 and TRBJ2-3; TRBD2 aligns across 10 bases. In germline, CDR1 is SGHRS, CDR2 YFSETQ. Trimming at V came to 0 bases and at J to 3 bases, leaving 10 bases not matched to a gene. The length of the CDR3 is 18 residues. As DNA, the CDR3 is TGCGCCAGCAGCTTGGACAGCGGGGGGGCGCGCATTACAGATACGCAGTATTTT. It codes for CASSLDSGGARITDTQYF. The full variable domain, its missing parts supplied by reference TRBV5-1 and TRBJ2-3, is KAGVTQTPRYLIKTRGQQVTLSCSPISGHRSVSWYQQTPGQGLQFLFEYFSETQRNKGNFPGRFSGRQFSNSRSEMNVSTLELGDSALYLCASSLDSGGARITDTQYFGPGTRLTVL.

This clonotype was observed a handful of times. V usage is TRBV6-6 and J usage is TRBJ1-5; no definite D call. Trimming removed 7 bases from V and 5 bases from J, with 12 bases in between. From germline, CDR1 is MNHNY and CDR2 SVGAGI (reference sequence). This CDR3 has 13 residues. CDR3 nucleotides: TGTGCCAGCACTTTCGGACTGGATCAGCCCCAGCATTTT. Its protein is CASTFGLDQPQHF.

The chain has TRBV7-2 and TRBJ1-1; D perhaps matches TRBD1 (6 bases). The CDR3 sequence is 13 residues long. Germline V lookup: CDR1 SGHTA, CDR2 FQGNSA. Trimming shortened V by 7 bases and J by 4 bases, and 13 bases separated the two germline ends. CDR3 bases: TGTGCCAGCACCAAACAGGGACGCACTGAAGCTTTCTTT. This gives the protein CASTKQGRTEAFF.

The chain has TRBV4-3 and TRBJ1-2; no definite D call. Germline lookup yields CDR1 LGHNA and CDR2 YSLEER. V was shortened by 0 bases and J by 8 bases, with 10 bases between the two germline ends. This CDR3 has 13 amino acids. CDR3 residues: CASSQEQSYGYTF. The CDR3 nucleotides read TGCGCCAGCAGCCAAGAACAAAGTTACGGCTACACCTTC.

The genes are TRBV9 and TRBJ2-2; TRBD2 aligns across 11 bases. Trimming removed 4 bases from V and 3 bases from J; junction bases left unmatched: 2. The CDR3 has 15 residues. Germline CDR1 reads SGDLS; CDR2 reads YYNGEE. DNA for the CDR3: TGTGCCAGCAGCCTAGCGGGGGGCTACACCGGGGAGCTGTTTTTT. This encodes CASSLAGGYTGELFF.